A selection of T cell receptor beta chains follows, all from one sample in a study of regulatory T cells in long-lasting Graves disease. TCRdb re-called the multiplex PCR reads through MiXCR, storing one row per CDR3 protein. The data hold 400,000 to 500,000 distinct CDR3 sequences, with 15% observed a single time. These data were likewise used in another study, on T cells in Graves' hyperthyroidism and ophthalmopathy.

This sample comprised peripheral blood mononuclear cells (PBMCs), obtained at new diagnosis, from a patient treated with antithyroid drugs. The receptors shown here come from a woman in her thirties or forties with Graves disease. Each CDR3 is given with its conserved first and last residue. The D gene is left open where the match is weak. Part of the rows lack a size; the others show once, few, many or a class for expanded clones.

>TRBJ2-7|many|-|TRBV20-1
TGCAGTGCTAGAGATGGGCTAGCGAGCGAGCAGTACTTC
CSARDGLASEQYF
>TRBJ2-2|many|-|TRBV6-1
TGTGCCAGCAGACCTATCCCAGGGTCCGGGGAGCTGTTTTTT
CASRPIPGSGELFF
>TRBJ1-5|-|-|TRBV2
TGTGCCAGCAGTGGAAGTCCGCGGGGCGGTCAGCCCCAGCATTTT
CASSGSPRGGQPQHF
>TRBJ2-1|many|TRBD1|TRBV24-1
TGTGCCACCAGTGATTGGACAGGGGGCTTAGAGAATGAGCAGTTCTTC
CATSDWTGGLENEQFF
>TRBJ2-7|many|-|TRBV11-3
TGTGCCAGTCAGGGGAACGGGGACTTCGAGCAGTACTTC
CASQGNGDFEQYF
>TRBJ2-2|-|TRBD2|TRBV9
TGTGCCAGCAGGCGGACTAGCGGGGAAGGGGAGCTGTTTTTT
CASRRTSGEGELFF
>TRBJ2-7|-|-|TRBV6-1
TGTGCCACCACTAGGGCCGGCGGGCAGTACTTC
CATTRAGGQYF
>TRBJ2-5|many|TRBD2|TRBV18
TGTGCCAGCTCACCACCTGGCGGGAGTGCGGAGACCCAGTACTTC
CASSPPGGSAETQYF
>TRBJ2-1|many|-|TRBV29-1
TGCAGCGTTGGTGGGAGCCACTACAATGAGCAGTTCTTC
CSVGGSHYNEQFF
>TRBJ2-5|many|-|TRBV6-1
TGTGCCAGCAGTCCCCCATGGGAAGAGACCCAGTACTTC
CASSPPWEETQYF
>TRBJ2-3|many|TRBD2|TRBV9
TGTGCCAGCAGCTTCAGCGGGAGGGCTAGCACAGATACGCAGTATTTT
CASSFSGRASTDTQYF
>TRBJ1-1|-|-|TRBV12-3/TRBV12-4
TGTGCCAGCACTCTTGATTCCTGGGGCACTGAAGCTTTCTTT
CASTLDSWGTEAFF
>TRBJ2-6|many|-|TRBV2
TGTGCCAGCAGTGAAGCGCGGGCGTCTGGGGCCAACGTCCTGACTTTC
CASSEARASGANVLTF
>TRBJ2-2|-|-|TRBV5-4
TGTGCCAGCAGCTTGAAGGGATCCGGGGAGCTGTTTTTT
CASSLKGSGELFF
>TRBJ2-3|-|-|TRBV20-1
TGCAGTGCTAGTGACGTTAAGGGTGTGAGCACAGATACGCAGTATTTT
CSASDVKGVSTDTQYF
>TRBJ2-1|few|-|TRBV10-3
TGTGCCATCAGTGCGGGAGACAATGAGCAGTTCTTC
CAISAGDNEQFF
>TRBJ1-6|-|-|TRBV6-1
TGTGCCAGCAGTGAAGCCGACGGGGAAAATTCACCCCTCCACTTT
CASSEADGENSPLHF
>TRBJ2-5|many|TRBD2|TRBV20-1
TGCAGTGCTGCCGGGACTAGCGGGGGGGAGACCCAGTACTTC
CSAAGTSGGETQYF
>TRBJ2-5|many|-|TRBV7-8
TGTGCCAGCAGCCCAAGGGTGCCGGAGACCCAGTACTTC
CASSPRVPETQYF
>TRBJ2-7|few|-|TRBV4-1
TGCGCCAGCAGCCAAGGACGCCTTACCTACGAGCAGTACTTC
CASSQGRLTYEQYF
>TRBJ2-1|many|TRBD2|TRBV6-5
TGTGCCAGCAGTTCACTAGCGGGAGTTGCCAATGAGCAGTTCTTC
CASSSLAGVANEQFF
>TRBJ1-5|-|TRBD1|TRBV30
TGTGCCTGGACTCGGACAGGGGCCGGCAATCAGCCCCAGCATTTT
CAWTRTGAGNQPQHF
>TRBJ2-3|-|TRBD1|TRBV11-3
TGTGCCAGCAGCACCGGACAGGCGGCAGATACGCAGTATTTT
CASSTGQAADTQYF
>TRBJ2-7|-|-|TRBV19
TGTGCCAGTAGTATCGGGCAGGGTCGATACGAGCAGTACTTC
CASSIGQGRYEQYF
>TRBJ2-3|few|-|TRBV9
TGTGCCAGCAGCGTACCCAAGGTGGGGGGAGAAGGTACAGATACGCAGTATTTT
CASSVPKVGGEGTDTQYF
>TRBJ2-5|-|-|TRBV12-3/TRBV12-4
TGTGCCAGCAGTCCCAGGGCAGGGGTAGGGGAGACCCAGTACTTC
CASSPRAGVGETQYF
>TRBJ2-1|-|TRBD1|TRBV20-1
TGCAGTGCTGGGCAGGGGGCGAGCTCCTACAATGAGCAGTTCTTC
CSAGQGASSYNEQFF
>TRBJ2-5|many|TRBD2|TRBV2
TGTGCCAGCAGAGCGGGGAAGGCCCAAGAGCCCCAGTACTTC
CASRAGKAQEPQYF
>TRBJ2-1|-|-|TRBV6-5
TGTGCCAGCAGTTATGGCGGAGCCAACTACAATGAGCAGTTCTTC
CASSYGGANYNEQFF
>TRBJ2-2|many|-|TRBV30
TGTGCCTGGAGGTTAAGTATCGGGGAGCTGTTTTTT
CAWRLSIGELFF
>TRBJ1-2|few|-|TRBV28
TGTGCCAGCAGCCCTGACGACGGACAAGCCTATGGCTACACCTTC
CASSPDDGQAYGYTF
>TRBJ2-2|many|-|TRBV30
TGTGCCTGGAGTACGACGTCTAGTTTCGGGGAGCTGTTTTTT
CAWSTTSSFGELFF
>TRBJ2-1|-|TRBD2|TRBV20-1
TGCAGTGCTAGTAGCGGGAGTAGTTATGAGCAGTTCTTC
CSASSGSSYEQFF
>TRBJ2-1|few|-|TRBV19
TGTGCCACTTCCTGGACCCCCCACTCCTACAATGAGCAGTTCTTC
CATSWTPHSYNEQFF
>TRBJ2-2|many|-|TRBV6-1
TGTGCCAGCGGACTCCCGGGAAGGGAGGAGCTGTTTTTT
CASGLPGREELFF
>TRBJ2-4|many|-|TRBV7-2
TGTGCCCGGGAGTCGGCAAACATTCAGTACTTC
CARESANIQYF
>TRBJ1-4|many|-|TRBV10-3
TGTGCCACCACGAGCGCCGAGGATAAAAACTTGCTGTTTTTT
CATTSAEDKNLLFF
>TRBJ2-7|-|-|TRBV3-1
TGTGCCAGCAGCCAAAACTTGGGGCCGTACGAGCAGTACTTC
CASSQNLGPYEQYF
>TRBJ2-7|few|TRBD1|TRBV20-1
TGCAGTGCTAGCGCCCGGGGACAGGGGGGCTACGAGCAGTACTTC
CSASARGQGGYEQYF
>TRBJ2-1|-|TRBD2|TRBV7-9
TGTGCCAGCAGCCCGGGACTAGCGGGCCGAAACAATGAGCAGTTCTTC
CASSPGLAGRNNEQFF
>TRBJ2-1|few|-|TRBV20-1
TGCAGTGGAAGTGGGGGTTACAGCTCGTCATTAGATGAGCAGTTCTTC
CSGSGGYSSSLDEQFF
>TRBJ1-4|many|-|TRBV6-1
TGTGCCAGCAGTGAGGTGGCAACTAATGAAAAACTGTTTTTT
CASSEVATNEKLFF
>TRBJ2-7|few|TRBD2|TRBV20-1
TGCAGTGCTAGACCCCGAGGAGCGGGGAGCTCCTACGAGCAGTACTTC
CSARPRGAGSSYEQYF
>TRBJ2-7|many|-|TRBV6-2/TRBV6-3
TGTGCCAGCAGCCCCCTCCGCGAGCAGTACTTC
CASSPLREQYF
>TRBJ2-7|many|TRBD2|TRBV11-3
TGTGCCAGCAGCGTCGGGAGGTCCTACGAGCAGTACTTC
CASSVGRSYEQYF
>TRBJ2-5|few|TRBD2|TRBV6-1
TGTAGAGTAAGAGGGACTAGCGAAGAGACCCAGTACTTC
CRVRGTSEETQYF
>TRBJ2-7|few|-|TRBV29-1
TGCAGCGTGGAGGGGGGGACAGAGAGCTACGAGCAGTACTTC
CSVEGGTESYEQYF
>TRBJ1-5|many|-|TRBV6-1
TGTGCCAGCAGTCCTACAGAATACAATCAGCCCCAGCATTTT
CASSPTEYNQPQHF